This entry lists 23 T cell receptor beta chains sequenced from one sample in a study of Ad26.COV2.S vaccination and SARS-CoV-2 variants. The sample's treatment: roughly 19 received Ad26.COV2.S at low or high dose, single or two shots; about 5 received placebo; per-sample allocation not given. The investigators took samples on day 63 after the first vaccine or placebo injection. Sequencing used immunoSEQ multiplex PCR; TCRdb keeps in-frame clones, though not all of them. The sample shows 300,000 to 450,000 clones, 85% of them seen only once. The sample was peripheral blood, taken in a trial of Ad26.COV2.S vaccine versus placebo. These receptors were taken from a person aged 18 to 65 who received the Ad26.COV2.S COVID-19 vaccine or a placebo.

A remark on this clone: Other DNA sequences of this sample code for an identical CDR3. This chain links TRBV18 with TRBJ2-3; no reliable D call. V lost 0 bases to trimming and J lost 1 base, with 2 bases between them. CDR1 and CDR2 from the germline V gene are KGHSH and LQKENI. The CDR3 has 13 amino acids. The CDR3 nucleotides are TGTGCCAGCTCACCACCGGGCACAGATACGCAGTATTTT. Its protein is CASSPPGTDTQYF.

This chain uses TRBV27 with TRBJ1-6, with D perhaps matching TRBD1 (5 bases). V lost 6 bases and J 11 bases, leaving 17 bases between the germline ends. The length of the CDR3 is 14 residues. Germline values: CDR1 MNHEY, CDR2 SMNVEV (reference sequence). The CDR3 reads CASRNRGSQPPLHF. The CDR3 DNA is TGTGCCAGCAGGAATCGGGGGTCGCAACCACCCCTCCACTTT.

V and J are TRBV6-2 or TRBV6-3 and TRBJ2-7; D is unresolved. V gave up 0 bases and J gave up 1 base, with 16 bases separating them. The CDR3 has 17 residues. The V gene's germline CDR1 is MNHEY and CDR2 SVGEGT. The CDR3 region is CASSYSTFRLSSYEQYF. The CDR3 DNA follows: TGTGCCAGCAGTTACTCGACTTTCCGACTGTCTTCCTACGAGCAGTACTTC.

A note on this clone: The same CDR3 can be traced to other DNA sequences in this sample. This rearrangement joins TRBV5-1 to TRBJ2-7; D could derive from TRBD1 or TRBD2 (5 bases each). V was shortened by 1 base and J by 5 bases, with 13 bases between the two germline ends. Germline V gene sequence: CDR1 SGHRS, CDR2 YFSETQ. There are 14 residues in the CDR3. The CDR3 loop is CASSLFGGGNEQYF. The CDR3 DNA follows: TGCGCCAGCAGCTTGTTTGGGGGTGGCAACGAGCAGTACTTC.

This chain links TRBV29-1 with TRBJ2-4; either TRBD1 or TRBD2 may supply D (5 bases each). This CDR3 spans 14 amino acids. Germline values: CDR1 SQVTM, CDR2 ANQGSEA. V lost 4 bases to trimming and J lost 7 bases, with 17 bases between them. CDR3 in DNA: TGCAGCGTTGTGTGGTGGGGCGAGCGGAACATTCAGTACTTC. Amino acids: CSVVWWGERNIQYF.

The chain combines TRBV2 with TRBJ2-1, with 9 bases matching TRBD1. Germline V CDR1 and CDR2: SNHLY, FYNNEI. The CDR3 is made up of 12 amino acids. Trimming cost V 8 bases and J 9 bases; bases outside gene matches: 5. In DNA, the CDR3 is TGTGCCAGCGGGGGGACAGGGACTGAGCAGTTCTTC. This encodes CASGGTGTEQFF.

This rearrangement joins TRBV28 to TRBJ2-7; 7 nucleotides line up with TRBD2. The CDR3 is 16 residues long. Trimming at V came to 4 bases and at J to 3 bases, leaving 12 bases not matched to a gene. Looked up from germline, CDR1 is MDHEN and CDR2 is SYDVKM. The CDR3 region is CASSSPWAVAGYEQYF. For the CDR3, the DNA is TGTGCCAGCAGTTCCCCCTGGGCCGTAGCGGGCTACGAGCAGTACTTC.

The chain couples TRBV10-1 to TRBJ2-4; D uncertain. Germline V gene data show CDR1 as WNHNN and CDR2 as SYGVQD (reference sequence). The CDR3 extends over 13 amino acids. The V end was cut by 2 bases, the J end by 1 base, with 3 bases between. The DNA for the CDR3 is TGCGCCAGCAGTGAGGGGGCCAAAAACATTCAGTACTTC. Translated: CASSEGAKNIQYF.

The V gene is TRBV2, the J gene TRBJ2-5; tentatively, D is TRBD2 (6 bases). Germline assignment: CDR1 SNHLY and CDR2 FYNNEI. V lost 1 base and J 4 bases, leaving 7 bases between the germline ends. The CDR3 extends over 13 amino acids. The CDR3 protein is CASSEDSGETQYF. CDR3 in DNA: TGTGCCAGCAGTGAAGATAGCGGAGAGACCCAGTACTTC.

The rearrangement uses TRBV7-5 and TRBJ1-2; no DNA check was done on the table's D call, TRBD1. TRBV7-5 is a pseudogene segment. The CDR3 runs 19 residues. CDR3: CVRSCNQPLGDSILRGYTF. CDR3 nucleotide sequence: TGTGTCAGAAGCTGTAACCAACCACTAGGGGACAGCATATTACGTGGCTACACCTTC.

CDR3 in amino acids: CASSPRQQETQYF. CDR3 DNA sequence: TGTGCCAGCTCACCCCGACAGCAAGAGACCCAGTACTTC. The V call is TRBV18, the J call TRBJ2-5; perhaps TRBD1 as D (5 bases). Germline CDR1 is KGHSH and CDR2 is LQKENI. The CDR3 contains 13 residues. Trimming cost V 3 bases and J 2 bases, with 7 bases left between them.

The V gene is TRBV19, the J gene TRBJ2-1; D gene unclear. The CDR3 extends over 14 amino acids. Germline CDR1 reads LNHDA; CDR2 reads SQIVND (reference sequence). The V end was cut by 9 bases, the J end by 0 bases, with 12 bases between. CDR3 sequence: CASRLFNSYNEQFF. DNA of the CDR3: TGTGCCAGCAGACTTTTTAACTCCTACAATGAGCAGTTCTTC.

The CDR3 DNA reads TGTGCCAGCCGCACAATTTTGGGTCAGAACTATGGCTACACCTTC. It translates to CASRTILGQNYGYTF. The rearrangement links TRBV11-2 to TRBJ1-2; D unresolved. In germline, CDR1 is SGHAT, CDR2 FQNNGV. This CDR3 is 15 amino acids long. Trimming pared 8 bases from V and 2 bases from J, leaving 18 bases between.

The chain couples TRBV5-1 to TRBJ2-7; the D gene is possibly TRBD1 (6 bases). Germline V gene data show CDR1 as SGHRS and CDR2 as YFSETQ. The CDR3 loop spans 13 amino acids. Trimming took 4 bases from V and 5 from J, leaving 13 bases between them. The CDR3 DNA reads as TGCGCCAGCAGCATTACTCAGGGGCACGAGCAGTACTTC. As protein: CASSITQGHEQYF.

The chain is built from TRBV5-1 and TRBJ1-6, with D possibly being TRBD1 (5 bases). The germline gives CDR1 SGHRS, CDR2 YFSETQ. V gave up 0 bases and J gave up 7 bases, with 14 bases separating them. This CDR3 is built from 16 residues. DNA of the CDR3: TGCGCCAGCAGCTTGGAAGGGACGGCCGGAAATTCACCCCTCCACTTT. Its protein is CASSLEGTAGNSPLHF.

This clone occurred many times. The chain links TRBV9 to TRBJ1-2, with D uncertain. The V end was cut by 4 bases, the J end by 8 bases, with 18 bases between. The CDR3 runs 14 residues. Germline V gene sequence: CDR1 SGDLS, CDR2 YYNGEE. The CDR3 reads CASSPTGRWMGYTF. The CDR3 bases are TGTGCCAGCAGCCCTACGGGCCGTTGGATGGGCTACACCTTC.

This clone was detected only once. This rearrangement joins TRBV3-1 (or the pseudogene TRBV3-2) to TRBJ2-1; the match to TRBD2 covers 11 bases. CDR3 length: 19 amino acids. The V gene end was trimmed by 4 bases and the J gene end by 5 bases; junction bases not matched to a gene: 16. Germline-derived CDR1 and CDR2 are LGHDT and YNNKEL (reference sequence). CDR3 sequence (DNA): TGTGCCAGCAGCCCCACGCGGGATAGCGGGGGGGCCGCGAACAATGAGCAGTTCTTC. Translated: CASSPTRDSGGAANNEQFF.

The J gene is TRBJ2-3, the V gene TRBV4-3; TRBD2 agrees at 11 bases. CDR1 and CDR2 (germline): LGHNA, YSLEER. Unmatched junction bases numbered 7, after V lost 0 bases and J lost 5 bases. CDR3 size: 17 residues. For the CDR3, the DNA is TGCGCCAGCAGCCAAGATCTGTTTACTAGCGGGGGAGATACGCAGTATTTT. Its translation is CASSQDLFTSGGDTQYF.

The V and J genes are TRBV11-2 and TRBJ2-7; TRBD2 is a possible D gene (6 bases). CDR3 length equals 17 residues. Trimming left V 2 bases short and J 0 bases short, with 17 bases between. The germline V gene encodes CDR1 SGHAT and CDR2 FQNNGV. CDR3 residues: CASSLTGRQGGSYEQYF. CDR3 DNA: TGTGCCAGCAGCTTAACCGGTAGGCAGGGAGGCTCCTACGAGCAGTACTTC.

The genes are TRBV27 and TRBJ2-2; 10 nucleotides align to TRBD1. V lost 5 bases and J lost 7; bases outside the gene matches: 13. Germline CDR1 is MNHEY and CDR2 is SMNVEV (reference sequence). CDR3 length: 17 amino acids. The DNA for the CDR3 is TGTGCCAGCAGTCTCCAACCCTGGGACAGGGGACACGGGGAGCTGTTTTTT. This codes for CASSLQPWDRGHGELFF.

This clone was counted once. The rearrangement links TRBV4-3 to TRBJ2-1, with 9 positions matching TRBD2. The CDR3 totals 18 residues. The germline gives CDR1 LGHNA, CDR2 YSLEER. The ends lost 0 bases at V and 2 bases at J; junction bases unmatched: 8. DNA of the CDR3: TGCGCCAGCAGCCAAGATCCCTCTAGCGGGGCTACCTACAATGAGCAGTTCTTC. It is translated as CASSQDPSSGATYNEQFF.

The chain joins TRBV3-1 (or the pseudogene TRBV3-2) to TRBJ1-4; D is uncertain. The CDR3 has 15 amino acids. Trimming shortened V by 1 base and J by 6 bases, and 12 bases separated the two germline ends. The V gene's germline CDR1 is LGHDT and CDR2 YNNKEL (reference sequence). CDR3 protein: CASSQVLGTDEKLFF. The DNA for the CDR3 is TGTGCCAGCAGCCAAGTTTTGGGTACGGATGAAAAACTGTTTTTT.

The chain carries TRBV15 and TRBJ2-7, with D possibly being TRBD1 (5 bases). This CDR3 spans 13 amino acids. CDR1 and CDR2 (germline): LNHNV, YYDKDF (reference sequence). V was trimmed by 6 bases and J by 4 bases, leaving 13 bases between them. The CDR3: CATRDSWDYEQYF. The CDR3 nucleotides are TGTGCCACCAGAGACAGTTGGGATTACGAGCAGTACTTC.